This T cell receptor beta chain appears in the sequencing data of a study of blood T cells in healthy people across ages. The wider study: About one barcoded TCR beta cDNA was captured per two T cells. Overall study findings and caveats: Strongly correlated with naive T cell percentage was TCR beta diversity.

A sample-barcoded 5' primer and a J-beta primer mix were used in a second PCR of roughly 6 to 12 cycles. TCRdb re-analysed the 5' RACE reads in MiXCR, keeping a single row per CDR3 protein. The sample carries approximately 730,000 distinct CDR3 sequences, roughly 47% recorded once. This clonotype was recorded many times. The antigen is undetermined. The V gene lost 1 base and the J gene lost 4 bases, with 11 bases spanning the gap. The germline gives CDR1 SQVTM, CDR2 ANQGSEA. The CDR3 loop spans 13 amino acids. The sequence was obtained from a woman aged 60 to 75 in good health. Sample: blood. The chain employs TRBV29-1 and TRBJ2-7; D might be TRBD1 (5 bases). CDR3 nucleotides: TGCAGCGTTGAAGGGACAAACTCATACGAGCAGTACTTC. Amino acid sequence: CSVEGTNSYEQYF.